The entry below gives a single T cell receptor beta chain sequence along with its context. Its antigen is not identified. This specimen comes from a study of cytomegalovirus exposure and HLA in healthy donors. General study findings and limits: According to the study, some 160 TCR beta chains were cytomegalovirus-associated.

Primers: 60 Vbeta forward and 13 Jbeta reverse. Assay used: immunoSEQ multiplex PCR; TCRdb lists only in-frame clones, some missing. The top ten hold 0.71% of the sample, which has fewer than 250,000 clones, over 70% seen once. V gave up 0 bases and J gave up 8 bases, with 13 bases separating them. The CDR3 has 15 residues. Looked up from germline, CDR1 is MGHRA and CDR2 is YSYEKL. The V call is TRBV4-1, the J call TRBJ1-4; tentative D call: TRBD1 (5 bases). The sequencing sample was made of PBMCs. This receptor was obtained from a boy aged 2 to 10 in good health and CMV-seronegative. CDR3 protein: CASSQDETAAEKLFF. The CDR3 bases are TGCGCCAGCAGCCAAGATGAGACAGCCGCGGAAAAACTGTTTTTT.